This entry features one T cell receptor (beta chain) sequence. The germline V gene has CDR1 SGHNT and CDR2 YENEEA. The V end was cut by 4 bases, the J end by 5 bases, with 23 bases between. There are 17 residues in the CDR3. These data belong to a study of blood T cell repertoires in COVID-19. Produced via immunoSEQ multiplex PCR; TCRdb's table is partial and in-frame only. Altogether about 200,000 clones are present, about 80% being singletons, with the ten largest covering 15%. What was sequenced was PBMCs or T cells enriched from blood (not recorded which). This chain uses TRBV11-3 with TRBJ2-5; weak D call: TRBD1 (6 bases). This receptor was obtained from a man aged 35-49 years who had recovered from COVID-19. The CDR3 loop is CASSWGQRNRVRETQYF. The CDR3 coding sequence is TGTGCCAGCAGCTGGGGCCAAAGAAACAGGGTGAGGGAGACCCAGTACTTC.